The 13 T cell receptor beta chains given below trace back to one sample, sequenced in a study of CD8+ T cells in alopecia areata. Isolated RNA was reverse transcribed into cDNA used as the sequencing template. The data were produced by immunoSEQ multiplex PCR, yet TCRdb's version contains in-frame clones alone and is incomplete. This table has 110,000 to 150,000 clones, nearly 55% appearing once. Described treatment: oral pan-JAK inhibitor, 5-10 mg twice daily. The material was CD8+ T cells sorted from blood, obtained at week 4, from a patient treated with tofacitinib. These receptors all come from a human donor with alopecia areata.

The V and J genes are TRBV4-2 and TRBJ2-1; D gene ambiguous. V was pared by 1 base and J by 3 bases, with 10 bases between. Germline V lookup: CDR1 LGHNA, CDR2 YNFKEQ. CDR3 size: 15 residues. CDR3: CASSQGAELYNEQFF. CDR3 bases: TGTGCCAGCAGCCAAGGTGCGGAGCTCTACAATGAGCAGTTCTTC.

The chain recombines TRBV2 with TRBJ2-3, with TRBD1 matching 8 bases. With V trimmed by 3 bases and J by 4 bases, 9 bases remained unmatched. Germline lookup yields CDR1 SNHLY and CDR2 FYNNEI. The CDR3 extends over 16 amino acids. CDR3: CASSDPRQGRSDTQYF. CDR3 DNA: TGTGCCAGCAGTGATCCCCGACAGGGGAGATCAGATACGCAGTATTTT.

This chain uses TRBV10-3 with TRBJ2-1; the D is unclear. Looked up from germline, CDR1 is ENHRY and CDR2 is SYGVKD. This CDR3 has 12 residues. V was trimmed by 3 bases and J by 7 bases, leaving 7 bases between them. CDR3 nucleotides: TGTGCCATCAGTGACTCTATGAATGAGCAGTTCTTC. Translated, it gives CAISDSMNEQFF.

This clone was recorded a few times. This chain uses TRBV29-1 with TRBJ2-3; D is unresolved. V was cut by 4 bases and J by 6 bases, with 2 bases left in between. Germline V gene lookup returns CDR1 SQVTM and CDR2 ANQGSEA. The CDR3 runs to 9 residues. CDR3: CSVADTQYF. CDR3 in DNA: TGCAGCGTTGCTGATACGCAGTATTTT.

The chain links TRBV5-6 to TRBJ2-1; 8 bases fit TRBD1. The CDR3 has 11 residues. The V and J ends lost 0 bases and 14 bases, in that order; junction bases with no gene match: 1. Germline lookup yields CDR1 SGHDT and CDR2 YYEEEE. CDR3 loop: CASSLGQGKFF. CDR3 coding DNA: TGTGCCAGCAGCTTGGGACAGGGGAAGTTCTTC.

This chain uses TRBV6-6 with TRBJ2-5, with D uncertain. Germline CDR1 and CDR2: MNHNY and SVGAGI (reference sequence). V was cut by 0 bases and J by 5 bases, with 4 bases left in between. This CDR3 has 12 residues. CDR3 protein: CASSYSWETQYF. CDR3 nucleotides: TGTGCCAGCAGTTACTCCTGGGAGACCCAGTACTTC.

The chain combines TRBV29-1 with TRBJ2-7, with TRBD1 as a possible D gene (6 bases). V gave up 5 bases and J gave up 2 bases, with 10 bases separating them. The CDR3 runs to 12 residues. CDR1 is SQVTM, CDR2 ANQGSEA, per germline. CDR3 coding DNA: TGCAGCGTTAGGACAGTGCCCTACGAGCAGTACTTC. Encoded protein: CSVRTVPYEQYF.

The rearrangement uses TRBV13 and TRBJ2-2, with TRBD1 identical over 7 bases. The CDR3 runs 13 residues. The V gene's germline CDR1 is PRHDT and CDR2 FYEKMQ (reference sequence). V shed 4 bases and J 5 bases; nucleotides not matched to a gene: 1. CDR3 sequence (DNA): TGTGCCAGCAGCTCACAGGGGACCGGGGAGCTGTTTTTT. It yields the protein CASSSQGTGELFF.

The rearrangement joins TRBV27 to TRBJ2-1; D unresolved. The CDR3 contains 12 residues. Germline V gives CDR1 MNHEY, CDR2 SMNVEV (reference sequence). V gave up 6 bases and J gave up 4 bases, with 7 bases separating them. The CDR3 sequence is CASSQVYNEQFF. The CDR3 DNA sequence: TGTGCCAGCAGCCAGGTATACAATGAGCAGTTCTTC.

This clone appeared a few times. J is TRBJ2-3 and V is TRBV7-2, with TRBD1 matching over 11 bases. The germline gives CDR1 SGHTA, CDR2 FQGNSA. J gave up 4 bases and V 5 bases, and 5 bases lay outside the gene matches. CDR3 length: 15 residues. This chain's CDR3 is CASSQGTGGPDTQYF. The CDR3 nucleotides are TGTGCCAGCAGCCAAGGGACAGGGGGTCCAGATACGCAGTATTTT.

With respect to this clone: Other DNA sequences in this specimen translate into the identical CDR3. The J gene is TRBJ1-1, the V gene TRBV30; D unclear. The CDR3 totals 11 residues. V was cut by 0 bases and J by 8 bases, with 7 bases left in between. The germline gives CDR1 GTSNPN, CDR2 SVGIG (reference sequence). CDR3 coding DNA: TGTGCCTGGAGTGTCGGGGAAGAAGCTTTCTTT. The encoded protein is CAWSVGEEAFF.

The chain employs TRBV7-8 and TRBJ2-5, with 10 positions matching TRBD2. Looked up from germline, CDR1 is SGHVS and CDR2 is FQNEAQ. V shed 2 bases and J 2 bases; nucleotides not matched to a gene: 5. This CDR3 is 16 amino acids long. The CDR3 loop reads CASSLQRGGLQETQYF. The CDR3 DNA follows: TGTGCCAGCAGCTTACAGCGGGGGGGATTACAAGAGACCCAGTACTTC.

This clone was seen a handful of times. The chain carries TRBV5-6 and TRBJ1-5; no firm D call. The V gene's germline CDR1 is SGHDT and CDR2 YYEEEE. The CDR3 is made up of 14 amino acids. V was clipped by 4 bases and J by 0 bases, with 8 bases between them. The chain's CDR3 is CASSRMGSNQPQHF. The CDR3 DNA follows: TGTGCCAGCAGCCGAATGGGTAGCAATCAGCCCCAGCATTTT.